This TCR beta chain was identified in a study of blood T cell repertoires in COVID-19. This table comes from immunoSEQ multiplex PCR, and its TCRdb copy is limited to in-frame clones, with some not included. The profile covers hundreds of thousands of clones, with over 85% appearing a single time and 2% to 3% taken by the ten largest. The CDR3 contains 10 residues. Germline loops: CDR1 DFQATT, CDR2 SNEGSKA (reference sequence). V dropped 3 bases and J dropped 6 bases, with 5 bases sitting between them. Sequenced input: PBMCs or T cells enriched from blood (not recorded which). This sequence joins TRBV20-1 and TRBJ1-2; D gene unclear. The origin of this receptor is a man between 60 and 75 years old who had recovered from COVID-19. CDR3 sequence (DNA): TGCAGTGCTAGCCCCAATGGCTACACCTTC. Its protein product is CSASPNGYTF.